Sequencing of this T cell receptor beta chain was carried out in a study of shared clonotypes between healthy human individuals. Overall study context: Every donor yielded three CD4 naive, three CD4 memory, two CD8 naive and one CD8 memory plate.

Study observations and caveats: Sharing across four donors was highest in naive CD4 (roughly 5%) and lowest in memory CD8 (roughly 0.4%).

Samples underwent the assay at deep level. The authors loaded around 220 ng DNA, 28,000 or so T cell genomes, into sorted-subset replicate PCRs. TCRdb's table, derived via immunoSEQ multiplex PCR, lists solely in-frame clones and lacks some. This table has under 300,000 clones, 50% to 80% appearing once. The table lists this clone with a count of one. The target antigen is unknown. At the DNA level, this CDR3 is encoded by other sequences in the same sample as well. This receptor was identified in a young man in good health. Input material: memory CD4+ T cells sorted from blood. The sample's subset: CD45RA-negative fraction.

DNA for the CDR3: TGTGCCAGCAGCTCTAACCAAGAGACCCAGTACTTC. It specifies CASSSNQETQYF. The gene calls are TRBV11-3 and TRBJ2-5; no clear D gene. Germline V gives CDR1 SGHNT, CDR2 YENEEA. The CDR3 contains 12 residues. The germline V and J ends were trimmed by 4 bases and 0 bases, with 3 bases remaining between them.